This paragraph reports one T cell receptor beta chain. This clonotype was detected ten times or more. Its antigen target is currently unknown. No much larger clone is present one base from it, and per-base qualities are unavailable. SuperScript III was used to reverse transcribe 500 ng RNA with primers targeting the alpha and beta constant regions. Alpha and beta chain libraries were generated separately via chain-specific third strand synthesis with multiplexing indices. The protocol used a single primer pair to amplify all rearrangements within a chain, which avoided primer bias, and attached molecular barcodes to each cDNA molecule. Purified cDNA was ligated with T4 RNA Ligase 1 onto a 5' RACE adapter bearing a random hexamer and the SP2 sequencing primer site. Second strand synthesis was primed from the SP2 site with Phusion polymerase, using slow temperature ramps to favor optimal annealing. The 12-nucleotide barcode on each molecule comprised two random hexamer sequences, both introduced before amplification and concatenated. A brief initial PCR introduced P5 and P7 adapter elements together with a second index, and an approximately 23-cycle amplification PCR using P5s and P7 primers was subsequently performed. In total the libraries went through about 25 PCR cycles, after which the libraries were quantified on a Qubit, sized on a Bioanalyzer, and diluted to 3 to 4 nM. Sequencing of the normalized libraries was done on an Illumina MiSeq using 2 x 250 paired-end kits. MinElute columns were the means by which the reverse transcription reactions were cleaned up, and the reactions were eluted into roughly 10 ul Tris-Cl. Adapter ligations ran for 20 to 25 hours at 16 degrees C and were afterwards cleaned with AMPure XP beads at a 1:1 ratio. Turning to the authors' computational methods: Demultiplexed FASTQ files were processed with a modified Decombinator that output V, J, insert and barcode information. Sequences sharing a barcode but differing from the dominant sequence were discarded as errors, and barcodes clustered at Levenshtein distance 3 were counted to estimate original cDNA molecules. The R packages ineq, vegan, igraph and RCytoscape were used for downstream analyses, together with IMGT nomenclature and CDR3 definitions. V gene usage was calculated across distinct sequences, with every TCR tallied a single time to avoid skew from clonal expansion. Similarity networks connected unique CDR3 amino acid sequences within a donor whenever two sequences differed by a single Levenshtein edit. The authors compiled published HIV-specific CDR3s (approximately 86 alpha, several hundred beta) and CMV-specific CDR3s (more than 12 alpha, roughly 250 beta) and searched for them in the repertoires. Random subsampling to size-matched repertoires demonstrated that the decreased diversity in patients did not result from their lower sequence numbers. The public sequencing data were trimmed at Q25 with fastp and processed into clonotypes with MiXCR by TCRdb, which kept only in-frame beta chains. Rows merge per CDR3 protein into single entries with the most common DNA and genes. The V and J calls shown here were made by TCRdb, not taken from the authors' results. The sample table shows some 19,000 distinct CDR3 sequences, and roughly a tenth are seen once. Clones ranked in the top ten supply under 4% of the sample.

Counted from cysteine to phenylalanine, this CDR3 has 17 amino acids. Left in the record is the CDR3 DNA by itself, 51 bases read in frame from the first base. Between the V and J ends, shortened by 3 bases and 0 bases respectively, the junction contains 16 bases. CDR1 SGDLS and CDR2 YYNGEE are derived from the germline V gene. These data belong to a study of HIV-infected patients and healthy controls (dated 2014 in TCRdb). Background for the entire study: The study tested whether deep TCR repertoire sequencing of HIV patients' small blood samples could capture immune perturbation and reconstitution. The research as a whole found: Compared with untreated HIV+ repertoires, healthy control repertoires had roughly threefold more distinct CDR3s and a higher Shannon diversity. MAIT cell alpha-chain CDR3s were present at high frequency in healthy controls but severely depleted in HIV+ repertoires. Using whole blood restricted sequencing depth and prevented separating the dynamics of distinct T-cell subpopulations. Healthy controls shared more CDR3s between individuals than HIV+ patients, by Jaccard index and by count of highly shared sequences. Comparisons were complicated by unequal numbers of distinct sequences between patients and controls, and rare events from HIV-infected data were overweighted by size-matching. Only sixteen HIV-infected individuals were processed, which the authors considered a major limit on how widely the findings apply. HIV-infected repertoires showed significantly elevated mean Gini indices relative to controls, which possibly reflects oligoclonality. In size-matched repertoire data, the apparent post-therapy recovery of the Gini index in HIV-infected patients was not replicated. In the study, no determination of donor HLA types was made. Compared with controls, HIV-infected patients showed significantly different mean usage of eight alpha and eight beta V genes. During therapy, HIV-associated CDR3s significantly decreased in frequency, while CMV-associated CDR3s did not change significantly, though most became more frequent. The pairing of alpha and beta chains was not determined in the samples. The study cohorts differed slightly in age and sex profile, but those differences did not account for the observed differences in diversity.

Whole blood was used without cell fractionation, so all unsorted peripheral T cells were reflected in the repertoire. Ten uninfected healthy donors were sampled as controls, and four of these ten donors were sampled twice roughly 3 months apart. For RNA extraction, roughly 2.3 ml of peripheral blood was drawn into Tempus tubes. The TURBO-DNase kit was used to remove leftover genomic DNA, and GLOBINclear was used to deplete globin mRNA. Sequencing was carried out using blood. The receptor comes from an adult in good health. The receptor chain draws on TRBV9 and TRBJ2-1; a weak D assignment points to TRBD1 (5 bases agree). The CDR3 sequence is CASSEGPDLSSYNEQFF. In nucleotide form, the sequence is TGTGCCAGCAGCGAGGGGCCTGACCTCAGCTCCTACAATGAGCAGTTCTTC.